This TCR beta chain was sequenced in a study of response to subunit inactivated influenza vaccine. Remarks on this clonotype: What it recognizes is unknown.

Whole-study results and caveats: The study's authors posited that every seasonal influenza vaccination enlists few new T cells.

Via MiXCR, TCRdb re-called the RT-PCR reads, giving one row per CDR3 protein. The profile shows 530,000 or so distinct CDR3 sequences, 25% of them singletons. Germline V gives CDR1 SGHDT, CDR2 YYEEEE. Between the trimmed V and J ends, which lost 5 bases and 1 base, there was a span of 13 bases. CDR3 size: 15 residues. Here the sequenced sample was CD4+ T cells sorted from PBMCs, taken 5 days after vaccination. This sequence was found in a man aged 50 to 59 who received an inactivated influenza vaccine. The V call is TRBV5-6, the J call TRBJ1-3; the D is unclear. The CDR3 is CASSRGEASGNTIYF. The CDR3 region has the DNA TGTGCCAGCAGTCGTGGGGAAGCGTCTGGAAACACCATATATTTT.